This passage covers 3 T cell receptor beta chains from one sample sequenced in a study of cytomegalovirus exposure and HLA in healthy donors. PCR used 60 Vbeta primers and 13 Jbeta primers. Sequenced by immunoSEQ multiplex PCR; TCRdb stores in-frame clones only, minus some. This listing includes around 50,000 clones. Specimen: PBMCs. The source of these receptors is a male donor in good health and CMV-seropositive.

The chain combines TRBV7-2 with TRBJ2-1; 8 bases are shared with TRBD2. J was trimmed by 7 bases and V by 11 bases; bases with no gene match: 7. Germline V gives CDR1 SGHTA, CDR2 FQGNSA. This CDR3 is built from 12 residues. The CDR3 sequence is CAAGRGSNEQFF. The CDR3 coding sequence is TGTGCCGCCGGGAGGGGGAGTAATGAGCAGTTCTTC.

This chain connects TRBV7-2 to TRBJ1-2; D remains ambiguous. Germline CDR1 reads SGHTA; CDR2 reads FQGNSA. Trimming pared 7 bases from V and 3 bases from J, leaving 12 bases between. CDR3 size: 13 residues. CDR3 residues: CASNPEADYGYTF. The DNA for the CDR3 is TGTGCCAGCAACCCGGAGGCGGACTATGGCTACACCTTC.

V gene TRBV19 combines with J gene TRBJ2-5; D is uncertain. The CDR3 totals 13 residues. Germline assignment: CDR1 LNHDA and CDR2 SQIVND (reference sequence). V was clipped by 7 bases and J by 1 base, with 10 bases between them. For the CDR3, the DNA is TGTGCCAGTACCAGTCCCTCCCAAGAGACCCAGTACTTC. As protein: CASTSPSQETQYF. Full variable domain (missing parts from reference TRBV19 and TRBJ2-5): DGGITQSPKYLFRKEGQNVTLSCEQNLNHDAMYWYRQDPGQGLRLIYYSQIVNDFQKGDIAEGYSVSREKKESFPLTVTSAQKNPTAFYLCASTSPSQETQYFGPGTRLLVL.